This T cell receptor beta chain is from a study of blood T cell repertoires in COVID-19. On the study more broadly: The United States, Italy and Spain provided the acute and convalescent COVID-19 samples. T cells, B-cell-depleted T cells, or PBMCs provided the cDNA or gDNA that served as material.

In the authors' methods: Nucleated cell counts were estimated from reference gene primer amplification. Here immunoSEQ multiplex PCR was the method, and the copy in TCRdb shows in-frame clones only, minus some. That table furnishes V, J and clone size, whereas the DNA furnished D and trimming. This sample has about 83,000 clones, with about 87% found just once. The TCR comes from a man older than 75 with active or convalescent COVID-19. The specimen was peripheral blood.

The CDR3 DNA reads TGTGCCAGCAGCTTCCGGCGGGGGGGCCTTTTGCCGCGCAATGAGCAGTTCTTC. Translated, it gives CASSFRRGGLLPRNEQFF. V gene TRBV7-2 combines with J gene TRBJ2-1; TRBD2 matches 9 bases. After removal of 3 bases from V and 6 bases from J, the junction contained 15 bases not matched to a gene. CDR1 and CDR2 from the germline V gene are SGHTA and FQGNSA. CDR3 length: 18 amino acids.